This passage covers 23 T cell receptor beta chains from one sample sequenced in a study of technical replicates of blood from a few donors. The repertoire was sequenced with immunoSEQ multiplex PCR; TCRdb's copy has only in-frame clones and lacks some. In the table there are about 81,000 clones, roughly 77% of which are singletons. The sequencing input was PBMCs. The receptors stem from a human donor in good health. Some clones in this sample may be carry-over from other donors' samples.

The V and J genes are TRBV11-1 and TRBJ1-2; 7 bases line up with TRBD1. The V and J ends lost 1 base and 4 bases, in that order; junction bases with no gene match: 3. Per germline, CDR1 SGHAT and CDR2 FQDESV (reference sequence). There are 14 residues in the CDR3. CDR3 in DNA: TGTGCCAGCAGCTTAGAGGGGGCCGGCTATGGCTACACCTTC. Encoded protein: CASSLEGAGYGYTF.

The V call is TRBV10-3, the J call TRBJ2-1, with a weak D call TRBD2 (6 bases). Trimming cost V 10 bases and J 0 bases, with 13 bases left between them. The V gene's germline CDR1 is ENHRY and CDR2 SYGVKD. The CDR3 sequence is 14 residues long. The CDR3 reads CATHPGLSYNEQFF. CDR3 nucleotides: TGTGCCACCCATCCGGGACTCTCCTACAATGAGCAGTTCTTC.

This clone was detected once. The CDR3 spells CASSLWRGYTGELFF. DNA for the CDR3: TGTGCCAGCAGCTTGTGGAGAGGGTACACCGGGGAGCTGTTTTTT. The chain combines TRBV5-8 with TRBJ2-2; D is possibly TRBD2 (5 bases). CDR3 size: 15 residues. The V gene lost 1 base and the J gene lost 3 bases, with 10 bases spanning the gap. The germline gives CDR1 SGHTS, CDR2 YDEGEE. The entire variable domain, with the rest obtained from reference TRBV5-8 and TRBJ2-2, is as follows: EAGVTQSPTHLIKTRGQQATLRCSPISGHTSVYWYQQALGLGLQFLLWYDEGEERNRGNFPPRFSGRQFPNYSSELNVNALELEDSALYLCASSLWRGYTGELFFGEGSRLTVL.

The chain has TRBV7-9 and TRBJ2-3, with 11 nucleotides matching TRBD2. This CDR3 is 17 amino acids long. The V and J ends lost 2 bases and 3 bases, in that order; junction bases with no gene match: 7. Germline CDR1 is SEHNR and CDR2 is FQNEAQ (reference sequence). The CDR3 is CASSLLPGLADTDTQYF. The CDR3 nucleotides are TGTGCCAGCAGCTTATTACCGGGACTAGCGGATACAGATACGCAGTATTTT.

The chain joins TRBV7-9 to TRBJ1-2; TRBD1 agrees at 7 bases. The CDR3 is made up of 13 amino acids. Trimming at V came to 3 bases and at J to 10 bases, leaving 8 bases not matched to a gene. Germline V gene lookup returns CDR1 SEHNR and CDR2 FQNEAQ (reference sequence). CDR3 sequence reads: CASSLVGQVNYTF. DNA of the CDR3: TGTGCCAGCAGCTTGGTTGGACAGGTTAACTACACCTTC.

Turning to this clone: One end of the junction is discordant with germline, which a read error may explain. The chain carries TRBV27 and TRBJ2-1; the match to TRBD1 covers 8 bases. The germline CDR1 and CDR2 sequences are MNHEY and SMNVEV (reference sequence). This CDR3 contains 19 residues. CDR3 DNA sequence: TGTGCCAGCAGTTTAGCGGGACAGGATCTGTTGAAGCCCTACAATGGGCAGTTCTTC. This encodes CASSLAGQDLLKPYNGQFF.

This sequence joins TRBV14 and TRBJ1-1; maybe TRBD1 (5 bases). The CDR3 loop spans 13 amino acids. Germline CDR1 reads SGHDN; CDR2 reads FVKESK. Trimming took 3 bases from V and 1 from J, leaving 6 bases between them. The CDR3 nucleotides read TGTGCCAGCAGCCAGGGGGGGAACACTGAAGCTTTCTTT. Residues: CASSQGGNTEAFF.

The genes are TRBV6-5 and TRBJ2-1; possibly TRBD2 for D (6 bases). Germline V gives CDR1 MNHEY, CDR2 SVGAGI. V gave up 7 bases and J gave up 9 bases, with 16 bases separating them. The CDR3 contains 13 residues. CDR3 amino acids: CASKRGVLSEQFF. CDR3 nucleotides: TGTGCCAGCAAGCGCGGGGTTCTAAGTGAGCAGTTCTTC.

V is TRBV29-1 and J is TRBJ2-1; TRBD2 aligns across 7 bases. CDR3 size: 13 residues. The trim removed 4 bases at V and 12 bases at J, leaving 12 bases unmatched. CDR1 is SQVTM and CDR2 is ANQGSEA in the germline V gene. Here the CDR3 DNA reads TGCAGCGTTGGCTCTAGCGGAGGGCGTGCGCAGTTCTTC. Translation gives CSVGSSGGRAQFF.

The J gene is TRBJ1-1, the V gene TRBV7-8; D is uncertain. V was pared by 1 base and J by 0 bases, with 9 bases between. Germline V CDR1 and CDR2: SGHVS, FQNEAQ. The CDR3 runs to 15 residues. The CDR3 DNA sequence: TGTGCCAGCAGCTTAGTGGCAGATATGAACACTGAAGCTTTCTTT. It specifies CASSLVADMNTEAFF.

The rearrangement uses TRBV6-5 and TRBJ2-2, with TRBD2 matching 8 bases. There are 15 residues in the CDR3. Germline loops: CDR1 MNHEY, CDR2 SVGAGI. Germline trimming cut 6 bases from V and 13 bases from J; bases unmatched to any gene: 16. DNA of the CDR3: TGTGCCAGCAGGGGCGGGAGGAACTGGGCTTCTGGGCTGTTTTTT. Translated, it gives CASRGGRNWASGLFF.

This clone was counted once. This chain joins TRBV7-9 and TRBJ2-1; 12 bases agree with TRBD1. The trim removed 0 bases at V and 5 bases at J, leaving 8 bases unmatched. CDR3 length: 18 residues. Germline CDR1 and CDR2: SEHNR and FQNEAQ (reference sequence). The CDR3 nucleotides read TGTGCCAGCAGCTTAGCGCAGGGACAGGGGGCGCGGGACAATGAGCAGTTCTTC. It translates to CASSLAQGQGARDNEQFF.

The table lists this clone with a few counts. The chain is built from TRBV5-1 and TRBJ1-5; 9 positions agree with TRBD1. The CDR3 consists of 15 residues. CDR1 and CDR2 from the germline V gene are SGHRS and YFSETQ. After removal of 0 bases from V and 3 bases from J, the junction contained 1 base not matched to a gene. CDR3 sequence reads: CASSLGTGDNQPQHF. DNA for the CDR3: TGCGCCAGCAGCTTGGGGACAGGGGACAATCAGCCCCAGCATTTT.

This clone has a handful of counts. The chain combines TRBV20-1 with TRBJ2-5, with D possibly TRBD2 on 5 matching bases. Trimming removed 6 bases from V and 9 bases from J, with 11 bases in between. The CDR3 is 10 amino acids. Looked up from germline, CDR1 is DFQATT and CDR2 is SNEGSKA (reference sequence). The CDR3 region is CSATPEAQYF. The CDR3 DNA sequence: TGCAGTGCCACTCCGGAGGCCCAGTACTTC.

The chain combines TRBV15 with TRBJ1-3; 7 bases map to TRBD1. Germline lookup yields CDR1 LNHNV and CDR2 YYDKDF (reference sequence). J was trimmed by 0 bases and V by 1 base; bases with no gene match: 12. The CDR3 runs to 19 residues. The CDR3 region has the DNA TGTGCCACCAGCAGAGCCAGGGCCGGGACAGTCGTCTCTGGAAACACCATATATTTT. Residues: CATSRARAGTVVSGNTIYF.

This clone was counted a single time. The V gene is TRBV27, the J gene TRBJ1-6, with D possibly TRBD1 on 5 matching bases. The length of the CDR3 is 17 residues. Trimming pared 0 bases from V and 11 bases from J, leaving 20 bases between. The germline V gene encodes CDR1 MNHEY and CDR2 SMNVEV (reference sequence). CDR3 protein: CASSLSGGDPPVTPLHF. In DNA, the CDR3 is TGTGCCAGCAGTTTATCGGGGGGGGACCCCCCAGTTACACCCCTCCACTTT.

This clone is a singleton in its sample. The chain uses TRBV6-1 and TRBJ2-2; 9 bases line up with TRBD1. The CDR3 length is 15 residues. V was pared by 8 bases and J by 6 bases, with 10 bases of the junction left unmatched. Per germline, CDR1 MNHNS and CDR2 SASEGT. This chain's CDR3 is CASLGTGGLAGELFF. CDR3 bases: TGTGCCAGCTTGGGTACAGGGGGCCTCGCCGGGGAGCTGTTTTTT.

The chain has TRBV4-3 and TRBJ2-1, with TRBD2 identical over 7 bases. Losses at the gene ends were 1 base for V and 7 bases for J; bases not matched to a gene: 1. In germline, CDR1 is LGHNA, CDR2 YSLEER. CDR3 length: 13 residues. Written as DNA, the CDR3 is TGCGCCAGCAGCCAAGGGCGGGGGAATGAGCAGTTCTTC. Its translation is CASSQGRGNEQFF.

This chain connects TRBV27 to TRBJ2-7, with 9 bases identical to TRBD2. The germline gives CDR1 MNHEY, CDR2 SMNVEV (reference sequence). After removal of 4 bases from V and 6 bases from J, the junction contained 10 bases not matched to a gene. This CDR3 contains 15 residues. Here the CDR3 DNA reads TGTGCCAGCAGTTCACCCAGCGGGGGGCTCTCCGAGCAGTACTTC. It is translated as CASSSPSGGLSEQYF.

This sequence joins TRBV5-6 and TRBJ1-4; no clear D. Germline assignment: CDR1 SGHDT and CDR2 YYEEEE. V was pared by 2 bases and J by 3 bases, with 8 bases between. The CDR3 runs 14 residues. CDR3 sequence reads: CASSLRQANEKLFF. The CDR3 bases are TGTGCCAGCAGCTTACGGCAGGCTAATGAAAAACTGTTTTTT.

This chain uses TRBV18 with TRBJ1-1; a weak D match, TRBD1 (6 bases). Germline-derived CDR1 and CDR2 are KGHSH and LQKENI. V was shortened by 5 bases and J by 0 bases, with 7 bases between the two germline ends. The CDR3 consists of 13 residues. The CDR3, as DNA: TGTGCCAGCTCAGGGGGCATGAACACTGAAGCTTTCTTT. Residues: CASSGGMNTEAFF.

The chain recombines TRBV30 with TRBJ1-4; D gene uncertain. V was pared by 0 bases and J by 3 bases, with 8 bases between. This CDR3 spans 14 amino acids. Germline V CDR1 and CDR2: GTSNPN, SVGIG (reference sequence). CDR3 sequence reads: CAWSVLEANEKLFF. CDR3 DNA: TGTGCCTGGAGTGTACTAGAGGCTAATGAAAAACTGTTTTTT.

The V and J genes are TRBV6-1 and TRBJ1-1; no reliable D call. V shed 2 bases and J shed 1 base, with 11 bases lying between them. The CDR3 is made up of 15 amino acids. Germline V lookup: CDR1 MNHNS, CDR2 SASEGT. The CDR3 nucleotides are TGTGCCAGCAGTGAATTACGCGGTAGGAACACTGAAGCTTTCTTT. Protein: CASSELRGRNTEAFF.